This passage covers 2 T cell receptor beta chains from one sample sequenced in a study of cytomegalovirus exposure and HLA in healthy donors. PCR used 60 Vbeta primers and 13 Jbeta primers. Clones were sequenced by immunoSEQ multiplex PCR, and TCRdb holds only the in-frame ones, with some missing. The sample yields some 120,000 clones, roughly 18% seen once. Source material: PBMCs. Receptors were obtained from a female donor in good health and CMV-seropositive.

The V and J genes are TRBV6-6 and TRBJ2-2, with unresolved D. From germline, CDR1 is MNHNY and CDR2 SVGAGI (reference sequence). The CDR3 has 10 residues. The V and J ends lost 6 bases and 6 bases respectively, with 2 bases between them. The CDR3 sequence is CASSAGELFF. The CDR3 coding sequence is TGTGCCAGCAGCGCCGGGGAGCTGTTTTTT.

Only a few counts were recorded for this clone. The chain recombines TRBV27 with TRBJ2-7, with TRBD1 identical over 7 bases. V lost 0 bases, J lost 3 bases, and 2 bases stayed unmatched. Germline V lookup: CDR1 MNHEY, CDR2 SMNVEV (reference sequence). This CDR3 contains 14 residues. CDR3 protein: CASSLSRDSYEQYF. The CDR3 nucleotides are TGTGCCAGCAGTTTATCTAGGGACAGCTACGAGCAGTACTTC.